The 10 T cell receptor beta chains below come from one sample, sequenced in a study of blood T cell repertoires in COVID-19. Some clones are missing from TCRdb's copy, which holds only in-frame ones; the method was immunoSEQ multiplex PCR. The table lists around 72,000 clones, roughly 87% of them singletons. Sequences were obtained from peripheral blood. All receptors come from a woman aged 45-65 years with acute or convalescent COVID-19.

The genes are TRBV7-8 and TRBJ1-1, with D perhaps matching TRBD1 (6 bases). Germline V lookup: CDR1 SGHVS, CDR2 FQNEAQ. There are 15 residues in the CDR3. Trimming took off 3 bases at V and 5 bases at J, with 16 bases between the two ends. The CDR3 region is CASSLPQGRYTEAFF. As DNA, the CDR3 is TGTGCCAGCAGCTTGCCACAGGGAAGGTATACTGAAGCTTTCTTT.

The chain is built from TRBV5-1 and TRBJ2-3; 13 nucleotides agree with TRBD2. Germline lookup yields CDR1 SGHRS and CDR2 YFSETQ. This CDR3 spans 17 amino acids. With 2 bases clipped from V and 0 bases from J, the junction kept 3 bases outside the gene matches. CDR3 in amino acids: CASSLGTSGASTDTQYF. CDR3 coding DNA: TGCGCCAGCAGCTTAGGGACTAGCGGGGCTAGCACAGATACGCAGTATTTT.

This clone was observed a single time. V usage is TRBV12-3 or TRBV12-4 and J usage is TRBJ1-1, with D perhaps TRBD1 (6 bases). V lost 0 bases and J lost 7, with 9 bases in between. This CDR3 contains 13 residues. In DNA, the CDR3 is TGTGCCAGCAGTTTAGCCCACAGGGATGAAGCTTTCTTT. Translation: CASSLAHRDEAFF.

The V call is TRBV27, the J call TRBJ1-1; 10 bases fit TRBD1. V was pared by 5 bases and J by 3 bases, with 18 bases of the junction left unmatched. The CDR3 extends over 19 amino acids. Germline values: CDR1 MNHEY, CDR2 SMNVEV (reference sequence). The CDR3 nucleotides are TGTGCCAGCAGTCAAAATCGCCCGTCGACAGGGGGCAGGGACACTGAAGCTTTCTTT. It specifies CASSQNRPSTGGRDTEAFF.

The rearrangement links TRBV4-2 to TRBJ1-2; D is unresolved. Germline CDR1 LGHNA, CDR2 YNFKEQ. V gave up 3 bases and J gave up 13 bases, with 18 bases separating them. The CDR3 is made up of 13 amino acids. The DNA for the CDR3 is TGTGCCAGCAGCCAGATGGAGATGAACCCGGCCACCTTC. Protein sequence: CASSQMEMNPATF.

The chain joins TRBV27 to TRBJ1-6; no reliable D call. The germline gives CDR1 MNHEY, CDR2 SMNVEV (reference sequence). Deletions cut 5 bases from V and 5 bases from J, with 10 bases between. This CDR3 is 14 amino acids long. As DNA, the CDR3 is TGTGCCAGCAGTCAACCCTATCATAATTCACCCCTCCACTTT. Its protein is CASSQPYHNSPLHF.

The gene calls are TRBV5-1 and TRBJ1-1; no definite D call. This CDR3 contains 13 residues. V was trimmed by 0 bases and J by 6 bases, leaving 9 bases between them. CDR1 and CDR2 from the germline V gene are SGHRS and YFSETQ. The CDR3 nucleotides are TGCGCCAGCAGCTTGGTGCCTCTAGCTGAAGCTTTCTTT. Its translation is CASSLVPLAEAFF.

This chain links TRBV9 with TRBJ2-1; D gene uncertain. Germline CDR1 SGDLS, CDR2 YYNGEE. The germline V and J ends were trimmed by 5 bases and 0 bases, with 9 bases remaining between them. The CDR3 runs 14 residues. The CDR3 protein is CASRQDPSYNEQFF. The CDR3 DNA is TGTGCCAGCAGACAAGATCCCTCCTACAATGAGCAGTTCTTC.

This sequence joins TRBV6-2 or TRBV6-3 and TRBJ2-1, with 8 bases fitting TRBD1. The CDR3 spans 15 residues. V shed 6 bases, J shed 7 bases, and the junction held 11 bases outside the gene matches. Germline values: CDR1 MNHEY, CDR2 SVGEGT. Here the CDR3 DNA reads TGTGCCAGCAGCCAAACAGGGGGACAGGCAAATGAGCAGTTCTTC. Translating it yields CASSQTGGQANEQFF.

The V gene is TRBV1, the J gene TRBJ1-2. TRBV1 is a pseudogene. This CDR3 comprises 15 residues. DNA of the CDR3: TGCACCACCCAGCCCCCTGGAGCGGCGGATGAGGGCTACACCTTC. This gives the protein CTTQPPGAADEGYTF.